These 8 T cell receptor beta chains were sequenced from one sample in a study of T-cell reconstitution after alpha-beta-depleted transplantation in children. It was with unique molecular identifiers that the TCRbeta library was prepared. TCRdb used MiXCR to reprocess the PCR reads, holding one entry per CDR3 protein. This sample yields fewer than 400,000 distinct CDR3 sequences, of which approximately 23% are seen a single time; about a tenth belongs to the top ten. The starting material was PBMCs, mostly from graft donor cells, obtained 180 days after TCRalphabeta/CD19-depleted stem cell transplant. The source is a male patient younger than 18 who had a stem cell transplant for acute lymphoblastic leukemia, so the T cells may come from the graft donor.

CDR3 DNA: TGTGCCAGCAGTTTTGTCGGGGAAAGGCAGCCCCAGCATTTT. It yields the protein CASSFVGERQPQHF. The chain links TRBV12-3 or TRBV12-4 to TRBJ1-5; D call uncertain. The V and J ends lost 3 bases and 7 bases respectively, with 13 bases between them. The CDR3 extends over 14 amino acids.

In this sample, this clonotype turned up many times. The gene calls are TRBV29-1 and TRBJ2-3; no clear D. The V gene lost 6 bases and the J gene lost 1 base, with 5 bases spanning the gap. Looked up from germline, CDR1 is SQVTM and CDR2 is ANQGSEA. The CDR3 is 11 residues long. The CDR3 region has the DNA TGCAGCGTCGGACGCACAGATACGCAGTATTTT. Its protein product is CSVGRTDTQYF.

Ten or more counts support this clonotype. The chain recombines TRBV12-3 or TRBV12-4 with TRBJ2-1; TRBD1 or TRBD2 may be the D gene (5 bases each). The CDR3 length is 12 residues. Trimming pared 3 bases from V and 13 bases from J, leaving 13 bases between. CDR3 sequence reads: CASSLGVTDQFF. DNA of the CDR3: TGTGCCAGCAGTTTGGGGGTGACTGATCAGTTCTTC.

At least ten counts were recorded for this clonotype. The chain uses TRBV12-3 or TRBV12-4 and TRBJ2-7, with a tentative D call TRBD2 (6 bases). This CDR3 has 13 residues. The V end lost 5 bases, the J end lost 7 bases, and 15 bases lay between the germline ends. DNA for the CDR3: TGTGCCAGCAGTAGGGACTTAGTTTCAGAGCAGTACTTC. This encodes CASSRDLVSEQYF.

CDR3 loop: CASNRQGGYGYTF. In DNA, the CDR3 is TGTGCCAGTAACAGACAGGGTGGCTATGGCTACACCTTC. V is TRBV19 and J is TRBJ1-2; TRBD1 agrees at 7 bases. This CDR3 has 13 amino acids. CDR1 is LNHDA, CDR2 SQIVND, per germline (reference sequence). Unmatched junction bases numbered 6, after V lost 7 bases and J lost 4 bases.

This CDR3 is CASSGPGQATKETQYF. CDR3 bases: TGTGCCAGCAGTGGTCCCGGACAGGCCACAAAAGAGACCCAGTACTTC. The chain recombines TRBV6-1 with TRBJ2-5; 7 bases are a match to TRBD1. V shed 4 bases and J 3 bases; nucleotides not matched to a gene: 11. The CDR3 has 16 amino acids. Germline V gives CDR1 MNHNS, CDR2 SASEGT.

The rearrangement joins TRBV6-5 to TRBJ1-6, with D perhaps TRBD1 (5 bases). CDR1 is MNHEY and CDR2 is SVGAGI in the germline V gene. The CDR3 consists of 17 residues. Deletions cut 0 bases from V and 4 bases from J, with 13 bases between. In DNA form, the CDR3 reads TGTGCCAGCAGTTACTCGATCTGGGAGGGGTATAATTCACCCCTCCACTTT. Its protein product is CASSYSIWEGYNSPLHF.

This clonotype showed up just a few times. This chain links TRBV11-2 with TRBJ2-7; unclear D gene. With 4 bases removed from V and 6 bases from J, the gap between germline ends came to 13 bases. Per the germline V gene, CDR1 is SGHAT and CDR2 is FQNNGV. The CDR3 runs to 13 residues. CDR3 protein: CASSSDTRTEQYF. DNA of the CDR3: TGTGCCAGCAGCTCCGATACCCGGACCGAGCAGTACTTC. The entire variable domain, with the rest obtained from reference TRBV11-2 and TRBJ2-7, is as follows: EAGVAQSPRYKIIEKRQSVAFWCNPISGHATLYWYQQILGQGPKLLIQFQNNGVVDDSQLPKDRFSAERLKGVDSTLKIQPAKLEDSAVYLCASSSDTRTEQYFGPGTRLTVT.